This TCR beta chain is from a study of blood T cell repertoires in COVID-19 (TCRdb year 2020). The study in broad terms: Samples covering the acute and convalescent phases of COVID-19 were provided by collaborators in the United States, Italy and Spain. Where available, HLA class I and class II types were obtained from metadata supplied by the sample provider rather than from assay-based typing. Sample metadata almost always included a de-identified subject ID, COVID-19 status, age in years and sex. The material from the prospective study consisted of cDNA or gDNA derived from T cells, B-cell-depleted T cells, or PBMCs. A freely available public database, intended as a resource for researchers studying the immune response to SARS-CoV-2, is where the repertoires were released. Samples came from the ongoing ImmuneRACE study (first 160 participants) plus 1,254 subjects from 6 global collaborators. Subjects who had been exposed to COVID-19, were actively infected with it, or had recovered from it provided the deeply sampled blood TCRbeta repertoires that made up the dataset.

TCRbeta CDR3 regions were amplified from genomic DNA using the immunoSEQ Assay, a bias-controlled multiplex PCR. The study's processing was this. The number of nucleated cells in each sample was estimated from the amplification of reference gene primers within the assay. Sequence reads were collapsed and filtered to measure the absolute abundance of every unique TCRbeta CDR3 rearrangement. For each sample, productive Simpson clonality was calculated as the square root of Simpson's diversity index across productive rearrangements. TCRdb took this table from immuneACCESS and kept in-frame rearrangements with V and J called. Such tables lack part of the clones; where checked against another copy, unresolved V genes explain under half of the gap, and the rest is unexplained. Clone size and V and J calls were adopted from that table, with D and trimming inferred from the DNA. The sample records 30,000 to 45,000 clones, roughly three quarters of which are singletons. The leading ten clones occupy roughly 17% of the sample.

Each collaborating institution followed its own protocols to collect whole blood in K2EDTA tubes. For TCRbeta analysis, collaborator samples were shipped as frozen whole blood, as isolated PBMCs, or as DNA extracted from either sample type. Results the study describes overall, beyond this receptor: The amount of clinical and demographic metadata varied by source and participant and was provided uncurated.

V was cut back by 4 bases and J by 8 bases, leaving a gap of 25 bases between them. Inclusive of the bounding cysteine and phenylalanine, the CDR3 is 17 residues long. Of the read, only the CDR3 DNA is kept; its 51 bases are in frame from base 1. The germline V gene (reference sequence) specifies LNHDA as CDR1 and SQIVND as CDR2. With regard to this clone: Its antigen is currently not known. Base-call qualities are not available, and no considerably larger clone is one nucleotide away.

The rearrangement joined TRBV19 to TRBJ2-3, with TRBD2 tentatively as D gene (5 bases match). The sequencing input was peripheral blood. The source of this sequence is a man aged 65 to 85 with acute or convalescent COVID-19. The CDR3 corresponds to CASSTPVSAGSGGTQYF. The DNA is TGTGCCAGTAGTACCCCCGTATCGGCGGGTTCGGGTGGTACGCAGTATTTT.